The rows below give T cell receptor beta chains drawn from one sample of a study of blood T cell repertoires in COVID-19. Data came from immunoSEQ multiplex PCR; TCRdb stores just in-frame clones and leaves some out. Of 130,000 to 150,000 clones listed, 84% are singletons. Input material: PBMCs or T cells enriched from blood (not recorded which). The origin of the receptors is a woman between 50 and 59 years old who had been exposed to COVID-19. The conserved cysteine and the conserved F or W are not part of the CDR3 here.

j_call v_call cdr3_aa
TRBJ2-2 TRBV14 ASSQFTGGAGELF
TRBJ2-5 TRBV11-2 ASSPNPAGQETQY
TRBJ1-2 TRBV18 ASSPTGEHYGYT
TRBJ1-6 TRBV15 ATSRVGQGDSPLH
TRBJ2-2 TRBV9 ASSVFDRTSNTGELF
TRBJ1-2 TRBV10-3 AISAFTSTGGTDGYT
TRBJ2-7 TRBV7-2 ASSVGQGRYEQY
TRBJ2-7 TRBV5-4 ASSPSSGRGAYEQY
TRBJ2-3 TRBV9 ASSIGTGVSTDTQY
TRBJ2-3 TRBV27 ASSPTRLAGVADTQY
TRBJ1-3 TRBV6-5 ASSPPGVGNTIY
TRBJ1-1 TRBV6-5 ASSYSGGYTEAF
TRBJ1-3 TRBV10-3 AITTARSGNTIY
TRBJ2-1 TRBV7-9 ASSYIGTPSYNEQF
TRBJ2-7 TRBV27 ASRRTGSYEQY
TRBJ1-1 TRBV9 ASSVSGGLGGSTEAF
TRBJ2-1 TRBV3-1/TRBV3-2 ASSQGSGLAGLYNEQF
TRBJ1-1 TRBV5-1 ASSLYGRGTEAF
TRBJ2-2 TRBV5-4 ASSLAGSTGELF
TRBJ2-5 TRBV7-8 ASSHVRGLMYQETQY
TRBJ2-3 TRBV19 ASSMGRNTQY
TRBJ1-1 TRBV27 ASSFDGRVDTEAF
TRBJ2-3 TRBV11-3 ASSLDPSSTDTQY
TRBJ2-1 TRBV19 ASSISSMGEQF
TRBJ2-2 TRBV4-3 ASSQDVAVGELF
TRBJ1-1 TRBV29-1 SVEQGYTEAF
TRBJ1-1 TRBV10-3 AISDMTGMNTEAF
TRBJ2-3 TRBV5-1 ASSSWTGRDTQY
TRBJ2-1 TRBV12-3/TRBV12-4 ASSLTSREQF
TRBJ2-2 TRBV6-4 ASSLENTGELF